Listed below are T cell receptor beta chains from one sample, sequenced in a study of untreated major depressive disorder. Method: immunoSEQ multiplex PCR; TCRdb's copy keeps in-frame clones and lacks some. This table has approximately 12,000 clones, about 90% appearing once. The sequencing sample was made of CD4+ T cells from PBMCs. Every receptor here comes from a man aged 30 to 39 with major depressive disorder. CDR3s include the opening cysteine and the closing phenylalanine or tryptophan. The D gene is left open where the match is weak. Not every row has a clone size; where given, it reads once, few, many or a size class.

clone size	V gene	J gene	D gene	CDR3 protein	CDR3 DNA
NA	TRBV2	TRBJ2-7	TRBD1	CASSRDRGYEQYF	TGTGCCAGCAGTAGGGACAGGGGCTACGAGCAGTACTTC
NA	TRBV6-1	TRBJ2-5	NA	CACRQGGSTGETQYF	TGTGCCTGCCGACAGGGAGGGTCGACAGGGGAGACCCAGTACTTC
NA	TRBV5-5	TRBJ2-7	TRBD2	CASSFGLAGVEQYF	TGTGCCAGCAGCTTTGGGCTAGCGGGGGTTGAGCAGTACTTC
NA	TRBV25-1	TRBJ2-2	TRBD1	CASSPRDSSTGELFF	TGTGCCAGCAGTCCCCGGGACAGCTCCACCGGGGAGCTGTTTTTT
NA	TRBV5-1	TRBJ2-3	TRBD2	CASSFRLAGGTDTQYF	TGCGCCAGCAGCTTCCGACTAGCGGGGGGCACAGATACGCAGTATTTT
NA	TRBV30	TRBJ2-1	NA	CAWSAAYNEQFF	TGTGCCTGGAGTGCGGCTTACAATGAGCAGTTCTTC
NA	TRBV7-3	TRBJ1-2	NA	CASSAEANYGYTF	TGTGCCAGCAGCGCGGAGGCGAACTATGGCTACACCTTC
NA	TRBV11-1	TRBJ2-1	TRBD2	CASSLDSGGYNEQFF	TGTGCCAGCAGCTTAGATAGCGGGGGCTACAATGAGCAGTTCTTC
NA	TRBV5-4	TRBJ1-1	NA	CASGPSRQGGTTEAFF	TGTGCCAGCGGCCCAAGTCGACAAGGGGGGACCACTGAAGCTTTCTTT
NA	TRBV6-1	TRBJ2-1	TRBD2	CASNALAGDYNEQFF	TGTGCCAGCAATGCACTAGCGGGGGACTACAATGAGCAGTTCTTC
NA	TRBV29-1	TRBJ2-7	NA	CSVRWGSEQYF	TGCAGCGTCCGATGGGGATCCGAGCAGTACTTC
NA	TRBV7-8	TRBJ1-2	TRBD1	CASSLDRGGNGYTF	TGTGCCAGCAGCCTCGACAGGGGGGGAAACGGCTACACCTTC
NA	TRBV5-1	TRBJ1-1	NA	CASSMPGGGTEAFF	TGCGCCAGCAGCATGCCGGGGGGTGGCACTGAAGCTTTCTTT
NA	TRBV9	TRBJ2-7	NA	CASSVDPDGTYEQYF	TGTGCCAGCAGCGTAGACCCAGACGGGACCTACGAGCAGTACTTC
NA	TRBV6-1	TRBJ2-2	NA	CASSESVSNTGELFF	TGTGCCAGCAGTGAATCAGTCTCTAACACCGGGGAGCTGTTTTTT
NA	TRBV7-2	TRBJ2-7	TRBD1	CASSRDRLYEQYF	TGTGCCAGCAGTCGGGACAGACTCTACGAGCAGTACTTC
NA	TRBV4-2	TRBJ2-1	TRBD2	CASSQDPASGANNEQFF	TGTGCCAGCAGCCAAGATCCGGCTAGCGGGGCTAACAATGAGCAGTTCTTC
once	TRBV2	TRBJ2-1	TRBD2	CASSGRAGAGGQWEQFF	TGTGCCAGCAGTGGTAGGGCCGGAGCGGGGGGGCAATGGGAGCAGTTCTTC
once	TRBV6-6	TRBJ1-5	NA	CASSLPGQPQHF	TGTGCCAGCAGTCTCCCGGGACAGCCCCAGCATTTT
NA	TRBV2	TRBJ1-5	NA	CASKRDNNQPQHF	TGTGCCAGCAAACGGGACAACAATCAGCCCCAGCATTTT
NA	TRBV5-1	TRBJ1-1	TRBD1	CASSSGGQGDEAFF	TGCGCCAGCAGCTCTGGGGGACAGGGGGATGAAGCTTTCTTT
NA	TRBV5-1	TRBJ2-5	NA	CASSLGESRETQYF	TGCGCCAGCAGCTTGGGGGAGTCGAGGGAGACCCAGTACTTC
NA	TRBV19	TRBJ2-7	NA	CASSIARFYEQYF	TGTGCCAGTAGTATCGCCAGGTTCTACGAGCAGTACTTC
NA	TRBV29-1	TRBJ2-5	TRBD1	CSVQKGGAETQYF	TGCAGCGTTCAAAAAGGGGGCGCGGAGACCCAGTACTTC
NA	TRBV5-4	TRBJ1-1	NA	CALSRGNTEAFF	TGTGCCCTTAGTAGGGGGAACACTGAAGCTTTCTTT